One sample yielded the 20 T cell receptor beta chains listed below, sequenced in a study of long-term antiretroviral therapy in people with HIV. The run of the v3.0 immunoSEQ assay was at survey level. Using immunoSEQ multiplex PCR, the repertoire was profiled, and TCRdb retains in-frame clones only, with some absent. The profile shows 20,000 to 25,000 clones, around four fifths of them singletons. The sequencing used unsorted PBMCs, collected 1.2 years after starting antiretroviral therapy. Source of these receptors: a woman aged 40 to 50 with HIV.

This clone was detected a few times. The CDR3 loop is CASSPRTGTYGYTF. The CDR3 nucleotides are TGTGCCAGCTCACCACGCACAGGGACCTATGGCTACACCTTC. V is TRBV18 and J is TRBJ1-2; TRBD1 is a possible D gene (6 bases). In germline, CDR1 is KGHSH, CDR2 LQKENI. The CDR3 runs 14 residues. V was cut by 1 base and J by 4 bases, with 10 bases left in between.

This clone was seen only a few times. The chain uses TRBV2 and TRBJ1-4; TRBD1 might be the D (5 bases). The CDR3 extends over 13 amino acids. Deletions cut 7 bases from V and 4 bases from J, with 10 bases between. Germline CDR1 reads SNHLY; CDR2 reads FYNNEI. The CDR3 is CASMPTVNEKLFF. CDR3 nucleotides: TGTGCCAGCATGCCGACAGTTAATGAAAAACTGTTTTTT. The variable domain in full, completed from reference TRBV2 and TRBJ1-4, reads EPEVTQTPSHQVTQMGQEVILRCVPISNHLYFYWYRQILGQKVEFLVSFYNNEISEKSEIFDDQFSVERPDGSNFTLKIRSTKLEDSAMYFCASMPTVNEKLFFGSGTQLSVL.

The CDR3 bases are TGTGCCAGCAGTACCTACCAAAGGGGCGGCTACACCTTC. It codes for CASSTYQRGGYTF. This sequence joins TRBV6-5 and TRBJ1-2; tentatively, D is TRBD1 (5 bases). The V gene lost 5 bases and the J gene lost 8 bases, with 15 bases spanning the gap. This CDR3 is 13 amino acids long. Germline V gives CDR1 MNHEY, CDR2 SVGAGI.

V gene TRBV7-8 combines with J gene TRBJ1-2; maybe TRBD1 (5 bases). Germline values: CDR1 SGHVS, CDR2 FQNEAQ. Trimming cost V 2 bases and J 7 bases, with 17 bases left between them. The CDR3 totals 15 residues. In DNA form, the CDR3 reads TGTGCCAGCAGCTTATCCTGGGTCACCCAGGGTGGCTACACCTTC. It encodes CASSLSWVTQGGYTF.

V is TRBV7-6 and J is TRBJ2-7; TRBD1 matches at 8 bases. Germline V lookup: CDR1 SGHVS, CDR2 FNYEAQ. This CDR3 is 13 amino acids long. Trimming cost V 5 bases and J 4 bases; bases outside gene matches: 4. The CDR3 reads CASSPDRGYEQYF. CDR3 bases: TGTGCCAGCAGCCCCGACAGGGGTTACGAGCAGTACTTC.

This chain links TRBV11-2 with TRBJ2-7; 9 bases agree with TRBD1. V lost 5 bases and J lost 2; bases outside the gene matches: 16. There are 18 residues in the CDR3. Germline CDR1 SGHAT, CDR2 FQNNGV. The CDR3: CASSSPGTGTRKTYEQYF. CDR3 sequence (DNA): TGTGCCAGCAGCAGTCCCGGGACAGGGACAAGGAAGACCTACGAGCAGTACTTC.

This sequence joins TRBV28 and TRBJ2-7; D perhaps matches TRBD1 (6 bases). Trimming took off 5 bases at V and 2 bases at J, with 7 bases between the two ends. Looked up from germline, CDR1 is MDHEN and CDR2 is SYDVKM. The CDR3 spans 12 residues. The CDR3 DNA reads as TGTGCCAGCAGTAGGGGGACCTACGAGCAGTACTTC. Protein sequence: CASSRGTYEQYF.

This sequence joins TRBV7-3 and TRBJ2-5; D is possibly TRBD1 (6 bases). V was clipped by 5 bases and J by 5 bases, with 9 bases between them. Germline V gene sequence: CDR1 SGHTA, CDR2 FQGTGA. This CDR3 has 12 residues. CDR3 DNA sequence: TGTGCCAGCAGCATGAGGGGGGAGACCCAGTACTTC. Protein: CASSMRGETQYF.

V usage is TRBV11-2 and J usage is TRBJ1-2, with no clear D. Looked up from germline, CDR1 is SGHAT and CDR2 is FQNNGV. V was trimmed by 0 bases and J by 10 bases, leaving 9 bases between them. The CDR3 is made up of 12 amino acids. CDR3 region: CASSLDLEAYTF. CDR3 bases: TGTGCCAGCAGCTTAGATCTCGAGGCCTACACCTTC.

The rearrangement uses TRBV7-6 and TRBJ1-4; the D gene is possibly TRBD1 (5 bases). The CDR3 is 15 amino acids. Germline lookup yields CDR1 SGHVS and CDR2 FNYEAQ. The V end was cut by 5 bases, the J end by 0 bases, with 10 bases between. The CDR3, as DNA: TGTGCCAGCAGCCCCACGACAGCAACTAATGAAAAACTGTTTTTT. Translating gives CASSPTTATNEKLFF.

The chain recombines TRBV9 with TRBJ2-2; no reliable D call. Germline CDR1 is SGDLS and CDR2 is YYNGEE. The V end was cut by 4 bases, the J end by 3 bases, with 13 bases between. The CDR3 totals 15 residues. The CDR3 loop is CASSPPRTDTGELFF. CDR3 nucleotide sequence: TGTGCCAGCAGCCCACCCCGGACGGACACCGGGGAGCTGTTTTTT.

The chain couples TRBV28 to TRBJ2-7, with unresolved D. Deletions cut 1 base from V and 4 bases from J, with 5 bases between. The CDR3 is 12 residues long. From germline, CDR1 is MDHEN and CDR2 SYDVKM. DNA for the CDR3: TGTGCCAGCAGTTTATCGCCATACGAGCAGTACTTC. Translation: CASSLSPYEQYF.

This clone showed up just once. J is TRBJ2-2 and V is TRBV29-1; 8 bases align to TRBD1. Germline values: CDR1 SQVTM, CDR2 ANQGSEA. V was pared by 6 bases and J by 3 bases, with 6 bases of the junction left unmatched. The CDR3 loop spans 14 amino acids. CDR3 sequence: CSVSRGRDTGELFF. As DNA, the CDR3 is TGCAGCGTCAGCAGGGGGCGCGACACCGGGGAGCTGTTTTTT.

This chain joins TRBV5-1 and TRBJ1-2; D perhaps matches TRBD1 (5 bases). Deletions cut 7 bases from V and 4 bases from J, with 23 bases between. Germline assignment: CDR1 SGHRS and CDR2 YFSETQ. The CDR3 is made up of 16 amino acids. The CDR3 DNA is TGCGCCAGCCACCCCCCGGAGATGGGGGGAGGCTATGGCTACACCTTC. The encoded protein is CASHPPEMGGGYGYTF.

By proportion, this clone is hyperexpanded. The chain has TRBV7-9 and TRBJ1-2; D is unclear. Germline V CDR1 and CDR2: SEHNR, FQNEAQ (reference sequence). The CDR3 contains 13 residues. The germline V and J ends were trimmed by 4 bases and 5 bases, with 11 bases remaining between them. CDR3 nucleotide sequence: TGTGCCAGCAGCTCGGAGTACTATTATGGCTACACCTTC. Translation gives CASSSEYYYGYTF.

The V call is TRBV5-4, the J call TRBJ2-3; no clear D gene. The CDR3 runs to 13 residues. Germline lookup yields CDR1 SGHNT and CDR2 YYREEE (reference sequence). The germline V and J ends were trimmed by 4 bases and 4 bases, with 10 bases remaining between them. CDR3 protein: CASSPVVSDTQYF. CDR3 nucleotides: TGTGCCAGCAGCCCAGTAGTGTCAGATACGCAGTATTTT.

This chain joins TRBV18 and TRBJ2-5; possible D gene TRBD1, 6 bases. V dropped 8 bases and J dropped 0 bases, with 13 bases sitting between them. The germline gives CDR1 KGHSH, CDR2 LQKENI. This CDR3 comprises 14 residues. CDR3: CASRGGRNQETQYF. The CDR3 bases are TGTGCCAGCCGAGGGGGACGGAACCAAGAGACCCAGTACTTC.

This chain joins TRBV29-1 and TRBJ2-7; the D gene is possibly TRBD1 (6 bases). This CDR3 has 16 residues. V was cut by 7 bases and J by 3 bases, with 25 bases left in between. CDR1 is SQVTM, CDR2 ANQGSEA, per germline. The CDR3 DNA follows: TGCAGCGCCACAGGGTTTACTAATATCGGCGGCTACGAGCAGTACTTC. It yields the protein CSATGFTNIGGYEQYF.

This clone was seen only once. This sequence joins TRBV7-8 and TRBJ1-3, with D tentatively TRBD1 (5 bases). The V gene's germline CDR1 is SGHVS and CDR2 FQNEAQ. This CDR3 comprises 16 residues. V gave up 1 base and J gave up 4 bases, with 14 bases separating them. DNA of the CDR3: TGTGCCAGCAGCTTAGAGGCAGGGAGAGTGGGAAACACCATATATTTT. Amino acids: CASSLEAGRVGNTIYF.

The genes are TRBV7-9 and TRBJ2-1, with a weak D call TRBD2 (6 bases). V was cut by 4 bases and J by 9 bases, with 10 bases left in between. The CDR3 sequence is 12 residues long. Germline V CDR1 and CDR2: SEHNR, FQNEAQ (reference sequence). As DNA, the CDR3 is TGTGCCAGCAGCTCGACTAGAGGTGAGCAGTTCTTC. It specifies CASSSTRGEQFF.